Following are 24 T cell receptor beta chains from one sample sequenced in a study of high-grade serous ovarian cancer treatment subgroups (dated by TCRdb to 2020 to 2023). Collection of tumor samples took place before definitive surgery or chemotherapy. The method was the immunoSEQ multiplex PCR assay. Sourced from immuneACCESS, this table was stored by TCRdb with only in-frame sequences that have V and J called. A share of the clones is absent; for the studies checked, an unresolved V gene accounts for under half, and the remainder has no known explanation. Here the sample has approximately 3,500 clones; roughly 80% occur a single time. In total, the top ten clones hold about 8.2% of the sample. Sequencing was done on a sample of tumor tissue. The receptor source for this set is a human donor with high-grade serous ovarian cancer.

The chain combines TRBV6-5 with TRBJ2-1; tentatively, D is TRBD2 (6 bases). This CDR3 region has 11 residues. Between the trimmed V and J ends, which lost 6 bases and 9 bases, there was a span of 9 bases. Germline CDR1 MNHEY, CDR2 SVGAGI. CDR3 residues: CASRQAGEQFF. The CDR3 coding sequence is TGTGCCAGCAGGCAAGCGGGTGAGCAGTTCTTC.

The rearrangement links TRBV5-1 to TRBJ2-2; 8 bases line up with TRBD2. Germline V gene lookup returns CDR1 SGHRS and CDR2 YFSETQ. The CDR3 runs to 17 residues. Trimming at V came to 2 bases and at J to 2 bases, leaving 8 bases not matched to a gene. Here the CDR3 reads CASSFQPGGGNTGELFF. CDR3 coding DNA: TGCGCCAGCAGCTTCCAACCGGGAGGGGGAAACACCGGGGAGCTGTTTTTT.

The chain joins TRBV9 to TRBJ2-3; 10 bases are a match to TRBD2. This CDR3 region has 18 residues. CDR1 and CDR2 from the germline V gene are SGDLS and YYNGEE. V shed 0 bases and J 0 bases; nucleotides not matched to a gene: 7. CDR3 residues: CASSVAKRGGSSTDTQYF. The CDR3 region has the DNA TGTGCCAGCAGCGTAGCCAAGCGGGGGGGCTCTAGCACAGATACGCAGTATTTT.

The J gene is TRBJ2-1, the V gene TRBV7-8; no clear D. Per germline, CDR1 SGHVS and CDR2 FQNEAQ. Trimming removed 7 bases from V and 4 bases from J, with 14 bases in between. The CDR3 totals 14 residues. The CDR3, as DNA: TGTGCCAGCACCTTGCGAACTCCTTACAATGAGCAGTTCTTC. Its translation: CASTLRTPYNEQFF.

As to this clone: One end of the junction is discordant with germline, which a read error may explain. The V gene is TRBV7-2, the J gene TRBJ1-1, with D perhaps matching TRBD1 (5 bases). Per germline, CDR1 SGHTA and CDR2 FQGNSA. The CDR3 is made up of 13 amino acids. This CDR3 reads CASSVRENTEAFF. CDR3 DNA sequence: TGCGCCAGCAGCGTCAGGGAGAACACTGAAGCTTTCTTT.

The J gene is TRBJ2-5, the V gene TRBV5-1, with a tentative D call TRBD1 (5 bases). The germline V and J ends were trimmed by 0 bases and 3 bases, with 18 bases remaining between them. This CDR3 has 17 amino acids. Germline CDR1 and CDR2: SGHRS and YFSETQ. The CDR3 DNA reads as TGCGCCAGCAGCTTGGGAGTTGGGCAGGGCGGTGAAGAGACCCAGTACTTC. Protein product: CASSLGVGQGGEETQYF.

V gene TRBV5-6 combines with J gene TRBJ1-5, with 10 positions matching TRBD1. The CDR3 has 15 residues. Per the germline V gene, CDR1 is SGHDT and CDR2 is YYEEEE. V trimming: 4 bases; J trimming: 4 bases; junction bases outside the gene matches: 5. In DNA form, the CDR3 reads TGTGCCAGCAGCCGCCGGGACAGGGGTAATCAGCCCCAGCATTTT. Residues: CASSRRDRGNQPQHF.

The chain is built from TRBV4-3 and TRBJ2-1; D ambiguous. The CDR3 is 17 amino acids. Germline CDR1 is LGHNA and CDR2 is YSLEER. Trimming removed 0 bases at V and 4 bases at J, with 16 bases between. The CDR3: CASSQDREAVSYNEQFF. The DNA for the CDR3 is TGCGCCAGCAGCCAAGATCGTGAAGCCGTATCGTACAATGAGCAGTTCTTC.

V usage is TRBV7-2 and J usage is TRBJ2-1, with unresolved D. Deletions cut 1 base from V and 7 bases from J, with 14 bases between. The CDR3 is 15 amino acids. Germline-derived CDR1 and CDR2 are SGHTA and FQGNSA. The CDR3 loop reads CASSLGPTFSNEQFF. The DNA for the CDR3 is TGTGCCAGCAGCTTAGGGCCGACGTTCTCGAATGAGCAGTTCTTC.

V gene TRBV19 combines with J gene TRBJ1-2; 8 bases are a match to TRBD1. The CDR3 has 15 amino acids. V was pared by 4 bases and J by 6 bases, with 10 bases of the junction left unmatched. From germline, CDR1 is LNHDA and CDR2 SQIVND (reference sequence). The CDR3 protein is CASSTLDRAGDGYTF. CDR3 nucleotide sequence: TGTGCCAGTAGTACCTTGGACAGGGCAGGGGATGGCTACACCTTC.

The V and J genes are TRBV5-6 and TRBJ2-4; D perhaps matches TRBD2 (7 bases). Trimming left V 9 bases short and J 0 bases short, with 16 bases between. The germline V gene has CDR1 SGHDT and CDR2 YYEEEE. The CDR3 sequence is 15 residues long. The CDR3 loop is CATSWGGLAKNIQYF. The CDR3 DNA follows: TGTGCCACGTCGTGGGGGGGCCTAGCCAAAAACATTCAGTACTTC.

The sample holds one count of this clone. V is TRBV5-1 and J is TRBJ2-3, with TRBD1 matching over 8 bases. V shed 0 bases and J 3 bases; nucleotides not matched to a gene: 0. CDR1 and CDR2 from the germline V gene are SGHRS and YFSETQ. This CDR3 is built from 14 residues. CDR3 region: CASSLDRGTDTQYF. In DNA form, the CDR3 reads TGCGCCAGCAGCTTGGACAGGGGGACAGATACGCAGTATTTT.

The genes are TRBV19 and TRBJ1-5; perhaps TRBD1 as D (6 bases). Germline values: CDR1 LNHDA, CDR2 SQIVND (reference sequence). Trimming pared 7 bases from V and 2 bases from J, leaving 21 bases between. The CDR3 runs to 17 residues. The CDR3 loop reads CASTPGGRGWGNQPQHF. CDR3 bases: TGTGCCAGTACGCCCGGGGGGCGCGGCTGGGGCAATCAGCCCCAGCATTTT.

This chain uses TRBV28 with TRBJ1-2, with 8 positions matching TRBD1. Per germline, CDR1 MDHEN and CDR2 SYDVKM. The CDR3 has 14 amino acids. Trimming cost V 6 bases and J 5 bases; bases outside gene matches: 8. The chain's CDR3 is CASRTGAAAYGYTF. The DNA of the CDR3 is TGTGCCAGCAGGACAGGGGCCGCGGCGTATGGCTACACCTTC.

The chain employs TRBV5-6 and TRBJ2-7; 8 bases fit TRBD1. This CDR3 is built from 14 residues. The V segment lost 5 bases and the J segment 2 bases; nucleotides outside the gene matches: 6. Germline V gene data show CDR1 as SGHDT and CDR2 as YYEEEE. CDR3 bases: TGTGCCAGCAGTCCCGGGACAGGTACCTACGAGCAGTACGTC. It codes for CASSPGTGTYEQYV.

This clone has just one count. The rearrangement joins TRBV7-2 to TRBJ1-3; TRBD1 matches 9 bases. Looked up from germline, CDR1 is SGHTA and CDR2 is FQGNSA. V dropped 2 bases and J dropped 4; count of bases not matched to a gene: 3. The CDR3 is 15 amino acids. In DNA, the CDR3 is TGTGCCAGCAGCTTATTGGGACAGGGAGGAAACACCATATATTTT. Encoded protein: CASSLLGQGGNTIYF.

The chain joins TRBV19 to TRBJ2-6, with D uncertain. This CDR3 has 13 residues. V lost 8 bases and J 0 bases, leaving 5 bases between the germline ends. Germline values: CDR1 LNHDA, CDR2 SQIVND (reference sequence). CDR3: CASAYSGANVLTF. The CDR3, as DNA: TGTGCCAGTGCATACTCTGGGGCCAACGTCCTGACTTTC.

The chain has TRBV7-9 and TRBJ1-5, with D perhaps TRBD1 (5 bases). V was trimmed by 3 bases and J by 5 bases, leaving 11 bases between them. The CDR3 contains 14 residues. Germline values: CDR1 SEHNR, CDR2 FQNEAQ (reference sequence). DNA for the CDR3: TGTGCCAGCAGCTTTGGGACTGGGGATCAGCCCCAGCATTTT. Amino acid sequence: CASSFGTGDQPQHF.

This chain uses TRBV11-1 with TRBJ1-4, with D possibly being TRBD1 (5 bases). The V gene's germline CDR1 is SGHAT and CDR2 FQDESV (reference sequence). There are 18 residues in the CDR3. The germline V and J ends were trimmed by 5 bases and 0 bases, with 19 bases remaining between them. CDR3 nucleotides: TGTGCCAGCAGCCCGGGGACGGGAACCTCTGCAACTAATGAAAAACTGTTTTTT. The encoded protein is CASSPGTGTSATNEKLFF. Variable domain in full (rest from reference TRBV11-1 and TRBJ1-4): EAEVAQSPRYKITEKSQAVAFWCDPISGHATLYWYRQILGQGPELLVQFQDESVVDDSQLPKDRFSAERLKGVDSTLKIQPAELGDSAMYLCASSPGTGTSATNEKLFFGSGTQLSVL.

The genes are TRBV14 and TRBJ2-5, with D possibly being TRBD1 (5 bases). Germline V gives CDR1 SGHDN, CDR2 FVKESK. This CDR3 has 16 amino acids. V lost 3 bases to trimming and J lost 4 bases, with 18 bases between them. The CDR3 spells CASSHQTGRVGETQYF. The CDR3 DNA follows: TGTGCCAGCAGCCACCAAACGGGCAGGGTGGGAGAGACCCAGTACTTC.

The chain couples TRBV5-1 to TRBJ2-2, with D possibly being TRBD1 (6 bases). Trimming took 3 bases from V and 4 from J, leaving 16 bases between them. Germline CDR1 is SGHRS and CDR2 is YFSETQ. The length of the CDR3 is 16 residues. CDR3 loop: CASSSRSGQVTGELFF. Written as DNA, the CDR3 is TGCGCCAGCAGCTCGCGTTCGGGACAAGTCACCGGGGAGCTGTTTTTT.

This sequence joins TRBV9 and TRBJ2-3, with TRBD1 matching 10 bases. Germline CDR1 and CDR2: SGDLS and YYNGEE. Trimming at V came to 0 bases and at J to 4 bases, leaving 5 bases not matched to a gene. The CDR3 consists of 16 residues. Written as DNA, the CDR3 is TGTGCCAGCAGCGTAGGTGTAGGACAGGGGGCAGATACGCAGTATTTT. Translation gives CASSVGVGQGADTQYF.

The chain couples TRBV7-9 to TRBJ2-3; 9 bases align to TRBD2. Germline trimming cut 6 bases from V and 4 bases from J; bases unmatched to any gene: 14. CDR1 is SEHNR, CDR2 FQNEAQ, per germline (reference sequence). The CDR3 is made up of 17 amino acids. CDR3 in DNA: TGTGCCAGCAGTTCGATCGGAGGACTAGCGAACGCAGATACGCAGTATTTT. It encodes CASSSIGGLANADTQYF.

The chain recombines TRBV7-3 with TRBJ1-1; D gene uncertain. This CDR3 is built from 13 residues. V lost 4 bases to trimming and J lost 0 bases, with 6 bases between them. Germline V gene lookup returns CDR1 SGHTA and CDR2 FQGTGA. DNA for the CDR3: TGTGCCAGCAGCTATCAGTTGAACACTGAAGCTTTCTTT. This encodes CASSYQLNTEAFF.